A single count supports the clone carrying this T cell receptor (beta chain). The target antigen is unknown. This entry is derived from a study of blood T cell dynamics during melanoma immunotherapy. Study-level findings and limits: PBMC repertoires of eventual disease-control patients split at W3 into clonality or diversity gains. Clones driving repertoire changes may be melanoma-specific or general immune activation.

Time point reported: pre-treatment baseline. One draw preceded checkpoint blockade; another followed its first cycle at week 3. No patient had earlier systemic cancer treatment, concurrent immunosuppressants, or another active cancer. Sequencing was performed with immunoSEQ multiplex PCR; in TCRdb, only in-frame clones are kept and a portion is missing. This repertoire shows about 8,500 clones, more than 75% found once; its top ten account for 0.9% to 1.5%. This clonotype originated in a human donor with melanoma. Sequences were derived from blood, sampled from a patient treated with checkpoint blockade.

The CDR3 is CASSPRQDGNTIYF. CDR3 DNA: TGTGCCAGCAGCCCTCGACAGGACGGAAACACCATATATTTT. The chain links TRBV21-1 to TRBJ1-3; the table's TRBD1 call for D was not verified on the DNA. TRBV21-1 is designated a pseudogene. This CDR3 region has 14 residues.